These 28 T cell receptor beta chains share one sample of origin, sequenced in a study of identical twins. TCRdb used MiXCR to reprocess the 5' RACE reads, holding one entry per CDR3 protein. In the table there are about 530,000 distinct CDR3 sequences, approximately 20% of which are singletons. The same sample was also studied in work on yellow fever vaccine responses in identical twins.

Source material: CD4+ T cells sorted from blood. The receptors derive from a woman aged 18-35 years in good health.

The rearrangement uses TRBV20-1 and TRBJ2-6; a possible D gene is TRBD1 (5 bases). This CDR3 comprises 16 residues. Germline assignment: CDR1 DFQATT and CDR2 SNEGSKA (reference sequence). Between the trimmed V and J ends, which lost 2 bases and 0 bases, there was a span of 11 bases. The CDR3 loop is CSARPGHFSGANVLTF. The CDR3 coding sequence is TGCAGTGCTAGACCCGGACACTTCTCTGGGGCCAACGTCCTGACTTTC.

In DNA form, the CDR3 reads TGTGCCAGCAGTCCATCTCCGGAGCCAAGGACCCAGTACTTC. It specifies CASSPSPEPRTQYF. The V gene is TRBV28, the J gene TRBJ2-5, with no clear D. Germline V gives CDR1 MDHEN, CDR2 SYDVKM. CDR3 size: 14 residues. With 5 bases removed from V and 7 bases from J, the gap between germline ends came to 17 bases.

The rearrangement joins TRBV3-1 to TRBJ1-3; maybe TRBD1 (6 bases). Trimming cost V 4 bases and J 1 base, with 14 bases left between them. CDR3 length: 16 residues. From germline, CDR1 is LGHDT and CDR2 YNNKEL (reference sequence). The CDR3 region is CASSLTGLRSGNTIYF. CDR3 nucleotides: TGTGCCAGCAGCCTAACAGGGCTTAGGTCTGGAAACACCATATATTTT.

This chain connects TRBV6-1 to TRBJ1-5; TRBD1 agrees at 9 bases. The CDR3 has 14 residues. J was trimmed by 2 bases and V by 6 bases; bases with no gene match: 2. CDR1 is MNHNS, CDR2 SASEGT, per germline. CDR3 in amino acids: CASRTGGGNQPQHF. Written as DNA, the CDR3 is TGTGCCAGCAGAACAGGGGGCGGCAATCAGCCCCAGCATTTT.

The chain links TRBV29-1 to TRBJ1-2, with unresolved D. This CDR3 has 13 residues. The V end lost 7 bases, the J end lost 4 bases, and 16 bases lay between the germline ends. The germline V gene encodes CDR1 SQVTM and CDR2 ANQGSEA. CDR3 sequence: CSAYGSRVYGYTF. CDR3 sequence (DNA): TGCAGCGCATACGGGTCAAGAGTCTATGGCTACACCTTC.

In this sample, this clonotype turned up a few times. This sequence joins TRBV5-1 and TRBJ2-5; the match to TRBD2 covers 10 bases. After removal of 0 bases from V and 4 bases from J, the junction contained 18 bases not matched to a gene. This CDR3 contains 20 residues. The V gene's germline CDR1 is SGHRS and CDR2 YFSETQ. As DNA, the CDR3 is TGCGCCAGCAGCTTGGTGATGCGTGTCGGGGCTAGCGGGGGAACAGAGACCCAGTACTTC. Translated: CASSLVMRVGASGGTETQYF.

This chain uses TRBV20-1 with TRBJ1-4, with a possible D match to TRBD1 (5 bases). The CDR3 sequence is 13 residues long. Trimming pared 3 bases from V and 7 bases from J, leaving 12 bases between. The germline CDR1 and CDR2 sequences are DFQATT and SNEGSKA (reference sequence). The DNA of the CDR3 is TGCAGTGCTAGGGGAGGGCAGGGTGAAAAACTGTTTTTT. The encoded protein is CSARGGQGEKLFF.

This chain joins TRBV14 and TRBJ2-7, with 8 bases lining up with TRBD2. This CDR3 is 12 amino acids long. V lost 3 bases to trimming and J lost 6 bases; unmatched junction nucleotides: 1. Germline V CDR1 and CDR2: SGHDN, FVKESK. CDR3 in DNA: TGTGCCAGCAGCCAGGGACTAGTCGAGCAGTACTTC. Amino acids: CASSQGLVEQYF.

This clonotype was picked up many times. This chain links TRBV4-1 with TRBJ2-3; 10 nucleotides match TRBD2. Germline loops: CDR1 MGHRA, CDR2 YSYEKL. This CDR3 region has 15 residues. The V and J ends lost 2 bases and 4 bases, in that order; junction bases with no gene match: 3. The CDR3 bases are TGCGCCAGCAGCCAACTAGCGGGAGTTGCAGATACGCAGTATTTT. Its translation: CASSQLAGVADTQYF.

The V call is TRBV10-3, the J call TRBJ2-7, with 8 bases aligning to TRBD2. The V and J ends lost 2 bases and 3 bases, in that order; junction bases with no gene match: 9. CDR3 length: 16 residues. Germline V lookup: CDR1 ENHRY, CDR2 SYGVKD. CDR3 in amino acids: CAISEPRGLGDYEQYF. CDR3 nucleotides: TGTGCCATCAGTGAGCCTCGGGGACTAGGAGACTACGAGCAGTACTTC.

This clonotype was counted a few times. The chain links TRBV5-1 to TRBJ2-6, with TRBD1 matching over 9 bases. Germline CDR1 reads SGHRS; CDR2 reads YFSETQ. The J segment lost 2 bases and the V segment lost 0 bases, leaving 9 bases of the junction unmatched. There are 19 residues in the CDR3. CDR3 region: CASSLAPGQGMPGANVLTF. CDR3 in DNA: TGCGCCAGCAGCTTGGCTCCGGGACAGGGAATGCCTGGGGCCAACGTCCTGACTTTC.

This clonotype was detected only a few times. CDR3 region: CASSLGDSNTDTQYF. The CDR3 bases are TGTGCCAGCAGTTTAGGGGACAGCAACACAGATACGCAGTATTTT. J is TRBJ2-3 and V is TRBV12-3 or TRBV12-4, with 7 nucleotides matching TRBD1. J gave up 2 bases and V 1 base, and 3 bases lay outside the gene matches. CDR3 length: 15 amino acids.

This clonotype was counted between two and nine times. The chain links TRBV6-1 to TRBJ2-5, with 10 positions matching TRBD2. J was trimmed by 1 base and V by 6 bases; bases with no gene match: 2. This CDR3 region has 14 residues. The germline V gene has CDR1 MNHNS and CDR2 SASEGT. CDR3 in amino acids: CASRVAGGQETQYF. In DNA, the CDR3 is TGTGCCAGCAGGGTAGCGGGAGGCCAAGAGACCCAGTACTTC.

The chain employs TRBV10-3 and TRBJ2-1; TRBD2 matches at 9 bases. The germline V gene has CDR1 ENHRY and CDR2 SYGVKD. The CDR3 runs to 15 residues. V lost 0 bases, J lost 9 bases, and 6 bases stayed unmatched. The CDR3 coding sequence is TGTGCCATCAGTGAGTCGTTAGCGGGAGAGTTTGAGCAGTTCTTC. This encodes CAISESLAGEFEQFF.

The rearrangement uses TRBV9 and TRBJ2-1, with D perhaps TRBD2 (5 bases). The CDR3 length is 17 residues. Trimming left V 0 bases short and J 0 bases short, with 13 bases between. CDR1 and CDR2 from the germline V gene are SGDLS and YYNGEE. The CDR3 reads CASSVALERFSYNEQFF. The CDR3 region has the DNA TGTGCCAGCAGCGTAGCGCTCGAGCGGTTCTCCTACAATGAGCAGTTCTTC.

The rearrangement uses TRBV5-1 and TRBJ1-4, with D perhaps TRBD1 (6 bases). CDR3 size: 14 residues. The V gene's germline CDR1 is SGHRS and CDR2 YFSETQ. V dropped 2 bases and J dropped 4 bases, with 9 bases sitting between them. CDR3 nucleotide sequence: TGCGCCAGCAGCTTAGGACAGATTAATGAAAAACTGTTTTTT. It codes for CASSLGQINEKLFF.

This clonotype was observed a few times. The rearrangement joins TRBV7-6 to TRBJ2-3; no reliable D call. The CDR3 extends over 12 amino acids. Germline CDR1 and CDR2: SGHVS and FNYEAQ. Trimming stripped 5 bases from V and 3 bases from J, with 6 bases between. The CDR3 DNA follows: TGTGCCAGCAGCCACCTTACAGATACGCAGTATTTT. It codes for CASSHLTDTQYF.

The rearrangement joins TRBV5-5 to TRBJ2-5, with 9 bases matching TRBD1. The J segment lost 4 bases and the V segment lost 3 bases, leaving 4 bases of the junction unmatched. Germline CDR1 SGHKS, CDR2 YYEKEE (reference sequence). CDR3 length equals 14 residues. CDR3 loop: CASSWDRVRETQYF. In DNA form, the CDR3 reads TGTGCCAGCAGCTGGGACAGGGTACGAGAGACCCAGTACTTC.

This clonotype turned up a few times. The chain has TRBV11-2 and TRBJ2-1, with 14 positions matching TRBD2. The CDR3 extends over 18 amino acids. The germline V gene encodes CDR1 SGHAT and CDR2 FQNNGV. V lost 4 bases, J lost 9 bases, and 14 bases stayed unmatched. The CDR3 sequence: CASSSQFGTSGRKAEQFF. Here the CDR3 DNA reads TGTGCCAGCAGCTCCCAGTTCGGGACTAGCGGGAGAAAGGCTGAGCAGTTCTTC.

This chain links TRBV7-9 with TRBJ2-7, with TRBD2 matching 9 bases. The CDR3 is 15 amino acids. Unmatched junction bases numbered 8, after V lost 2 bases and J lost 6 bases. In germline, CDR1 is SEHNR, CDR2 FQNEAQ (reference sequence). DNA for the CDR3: TGTGCCAGCAGCTTATTAGCGGGAGTTCTTTCCGAGCAGTACTTC. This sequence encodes CASSLLAGVLSEQYF.

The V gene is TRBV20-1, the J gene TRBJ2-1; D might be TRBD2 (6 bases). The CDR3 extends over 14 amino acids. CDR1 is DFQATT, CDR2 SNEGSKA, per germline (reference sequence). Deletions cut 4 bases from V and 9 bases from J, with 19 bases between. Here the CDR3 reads CSATLLAGRGEQFF. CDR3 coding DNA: TGCAGTGCTACCCTACTAGCCGGCCGTGGTGAGCAGTTCTTC.

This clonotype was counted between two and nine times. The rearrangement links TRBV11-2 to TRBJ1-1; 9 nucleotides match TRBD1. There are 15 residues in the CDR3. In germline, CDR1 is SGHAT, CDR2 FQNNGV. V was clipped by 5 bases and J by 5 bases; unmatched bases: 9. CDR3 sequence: CASSTDGQGKTEAFF. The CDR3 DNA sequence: TGTGCCAGCAGCACAGATGGACAGGGGAAGACTGAAGCTTTCTTT.

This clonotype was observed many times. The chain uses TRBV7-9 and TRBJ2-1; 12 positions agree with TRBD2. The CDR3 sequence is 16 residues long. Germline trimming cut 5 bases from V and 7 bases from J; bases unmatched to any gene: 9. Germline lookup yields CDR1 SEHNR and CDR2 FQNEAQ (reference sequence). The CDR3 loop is CASSLITSGRWNEQFF. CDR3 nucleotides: TGTGCCAGCAGCCTCATCACTAGCGGGAGGTGGAATGAGCAGTTCTTC.

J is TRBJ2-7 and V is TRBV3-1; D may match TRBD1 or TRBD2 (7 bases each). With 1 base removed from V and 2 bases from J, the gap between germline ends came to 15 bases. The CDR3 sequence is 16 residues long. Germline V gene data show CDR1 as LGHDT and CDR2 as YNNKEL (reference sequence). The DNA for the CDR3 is TGTGCCAGCAGCCAAGTATTCCAGGGGGGGACCTACGAGCAGTACTTC. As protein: CASSQVFQGGTYEQYF.

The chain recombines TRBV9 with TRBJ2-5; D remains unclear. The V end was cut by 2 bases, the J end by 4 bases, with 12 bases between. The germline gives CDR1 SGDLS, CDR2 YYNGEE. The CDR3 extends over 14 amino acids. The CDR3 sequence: CASSVGPGGETQYF. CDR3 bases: TGTGCCAGCAGCGTCGGGCCCGGCGGAGAGACCCAGTACTTC.

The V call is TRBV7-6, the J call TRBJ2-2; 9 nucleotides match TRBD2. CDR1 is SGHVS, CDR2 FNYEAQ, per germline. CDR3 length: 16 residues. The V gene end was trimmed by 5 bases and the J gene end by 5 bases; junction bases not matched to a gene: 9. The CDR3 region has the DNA TGTGCCAGCAGCGGAGCGGGGGGCCCGAGGACCGGGGAGCTGTTTTTT. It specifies CASSGAGGPRTGELFF. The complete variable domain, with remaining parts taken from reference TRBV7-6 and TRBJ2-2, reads GAGVSQSPRYKVTKRGQDVALRCDPISGHVSLYWYRQALGQGPEFLTYFNYEAQQDKSGLPNDRFSAERPEGSISTLTIQRTEQRDSAMYRCASSGAGGPRTGELFFGEGSRLTVL.

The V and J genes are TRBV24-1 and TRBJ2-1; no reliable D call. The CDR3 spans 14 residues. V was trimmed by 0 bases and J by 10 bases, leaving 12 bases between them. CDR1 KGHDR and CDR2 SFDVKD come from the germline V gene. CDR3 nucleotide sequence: TGTGCCACCAGTGATTTGCAGACGGAAACGGAGCAGTTCTTC. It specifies CATSDLQTETEQFF.

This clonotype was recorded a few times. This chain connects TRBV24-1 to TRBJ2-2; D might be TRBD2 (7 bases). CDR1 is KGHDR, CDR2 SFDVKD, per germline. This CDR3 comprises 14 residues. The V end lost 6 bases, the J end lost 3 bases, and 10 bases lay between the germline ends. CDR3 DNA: TGTGCCACCAGTCAGGGGAGGGACACCGGGGAGCTGTTTTTT. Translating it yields CATSQGRDTGELFF.